This T cell receptor beta chain was found in a study of cytomegalovirus exposure and HLA in healthy donors. Vbeta (60) and Jbeta (13) primers were used in the PCR. TCRdb keeps only in-frame clones here, not all; method: immunoSEQ multiplex PCR. The data show 90,000 to 110,000 clones, approximately 70% seen once. Of note for this clone: What it binds is not known.

Study-level points and caveats: As a later analysis showed, several of the most significant clusters appeared to be linked to common viral pathogens. Specificity for CMV antigens was confirmed in vitro for a few of the CMV-associated chains. Later on, an analysis showed TCR association rates differing by HLA locus, with DRB1 the most and HLA-C the fewest.

The clonotype comes from a young man in good health and CMV-seronegative. The sample taken for sequencing was PBMCs.

The CDR3 DNA reads as TGTGCCAGCAGCCCGACAGGGATGGGATACACTGAAGCTTTCTTT. As protein: CASSPTGMGYTEAFF. V usage is TRBV7-3 and J usage is TRBJ1-1, with 7 bases lining up with TRBD1. V lost 5 bases to trimming and J lost 3 bases; unmatched junction nucleotides: 9. Germline CDR1 and CDR2: SGHTA and FQGTGA. The CDR3 is made up of 15 amino acids.